The clone carrying this T cell receptor beta chain was picked up a small number of times. The sample originates from a study of patients and donors after allogeneic stem cell transplantation. CDR3 length equals 17 residues. Germline values: CDR1 KGHSH, CDR2 LQKENI. J gave up 6 bases and V 3 bases, and 13 bases lay outside the gene matches. TCRdb reprocessed the RT-PCR reads with MiXCR, giving one entry per CDR3 protein. The sample shows about a million distinct CDR3 sequences, 18% of them seen only once. The origin of this receptor is a human donor who was either an allogeneic HSCT recipient or a stem cell or donor lymphocyte infusion donor (not recorded which). It is not recorded whose cells these are; they may come from a transplant donor. Material: blood, either unsorted or a sorted T cell fraction (not recorded which). The chain carries TRBV18 and TRBJ1-3; TRBD1 aligns across 8 bases. CDR3 nucleotide sequence: TGTGCCAGCTCACCCTCGGCGACAGGGGCTCGGGTAAACACCATATATTTT. It codes for CASSPSATGARVNTIYF.